This TCR beta chain was obtained from a study of blood T cell repertoires in COVID-19. The CDR3 has 20 residues. The ends were cut back, 4 bases at V and 2 bases at J, with 28 bases in the middle. Germline CDR1 and CDR2: MNHEY and SMNVEV (reference sequence). Assignments of participants to cohorts depended upon their own reported clinical history. The method was immunoSEQ multiplex PCR; TCRdb's version includes in-frame clones alone and lacks a portion of them. The sample has about 280,000 clones; roughly 89% are singletons. Sample: PBMCs or T cells enriched from blood (not recorded which). The origin of this receptor is a woman in her forties who had recovered from COVID-19. V gene TRBV27 combines with J gene TRBJ2-3; a possible D gene is TRBD2 (5 bases). The CDR3 protein is CASSCAGSPTAPVLTDTQYF. DNA for the CDR3: TGTGCCAGCAGTTGTGCGGGCTCCCCGACTGCCCCCGTCCTCACAGATACGCAGTATTTT.